This T cell receptor (beta chain) is drawn from a study of Ad26.COV2.S vaccination and SARS-CoV-2 variants. Background on the study: As a participant in COV1001, the donor was in the Ad26.COV2.S trial arm. Study-wide results and caveats: Vaccine recipients and placebo recipients showed similar non-spike TCR breadth. Analyses of TCR breadth and depth may have underestimated total T cell responses.

The germline CDR1 and CDR2 sequences are MRHNA and SNTAGT. V shed 8 bases and J shed 3 bases, with 16 bases lying between them. There are 15 residues in the CDR3. Turning to this clone: Antigen unknown.

Clones were sequenced by immunoSEQ multiplex PCR, and TCRdb holds only the in-frame ones, with some missing. The table lists about 480,000 clones, approximately 88% of them singletons. Regarding treatment: around 19 received Ad26.COV2.S at low or high dose, single or two shots; several received placebo; per-sample allocation not given. Material that was analyzed had been drawn on day 63 after the first vaccine or placebo injection. Sequences were derived from peripheral blood, sampled in a trial of Ad26.COV2.S vaccine versus placebo. The V call is TRBV6-4, the J call TRBJ2-2; no clear D. The receptor comes from a person aged 18-65 years who received the Ad26.COV2.S COVID-19 vaccine or a placebo. The CDR3 DNA follows: TGTGCCAGCTCCCGGACGGGTACCCACACCGGGGAGCTGTTTTTT. Translated, it gives CASSRTGTHTGELFF.